This T cell receptor beta chain is from a study of cytomegalovirus exposure and HLA in healthy donors. About the study: Counted in an early data release were about 85 million unique TCRs from HLA-typed donors.

Germline V lookup: CDR1 SGHAT, CDR2 FQNNGV. CDR3 size: 16 residues. Deletions cut 1 base from V and 0 bases from J, with 13 bases between. Remarks on this clone: What it binds is not known.

In the PCR, 60 Vbeta and 13 Jbeta primers were used. This table comes from immunoSEQ multiplex PCR, and its TCRdb copy is limited to in-frame clones, with some not included. This table holds more than 85,000 clones, under 80% found once. The study, taken as a whole, reports: TCR beta chains numbering more than 150 were designated cytomegalovirus-associated. It emerged from a later analysis that several of the most significant clusters appeared to be linked to common viral pathogens. Equally common other TCR beta chains were less clonally expanded than HLA-associated ones, a later analysis found.

V and J are TRBV11-2 and TRBJ2-7; D is ambiguous. This TCR came from a man aged 40-55 years in good health and CMV-seronegative. The sequencing input was PBMCs. This CDR3 is CASSLGTLADSYEQYF. The CDR3, as DNA: TGTGCCAGCAGCTTAGGTACGCTGGCGGACTCCTACGAGCAGTACTTC.